These 31 T cell receptor beta chains were all obtained from the same sample, sequenced in a study of technical replicates of blood from a few donors. Method: immunoSEQ multiplex PCR; TCRdb's copy keeps in-frame clones and lacks some. The data show 80,000 or so clones, 98% seen once. Specimen: T cells isolated from PBMCs. The receptors were gathered from a human donor in good health.

The chain combines TRBV14 with TRBJ1-1; no reliable D call. Germline V gene lookup returns CDR1 SGHDN and CDR2 FVKESK. The germline V and J ends were trimmed by 4 bases and 5 bases, with 11 bases remaining between them. There are 13 residues in the CDR3. The CDR3 here is CASSLLRGTEAFF. CDR3 DNA: TGTGCCAGCAGCCTTTTACGGGGTACTGAAGCTTTCTTT.

The J gene is TRBJ1-2, the V gene TRBV9; 7 bases line up with TRBD1. This CDR3 is 13 amino acids long. Germline V CDR1 and CDR2: SGDLS, YYNGEE. With V trimmed by 7 bases and J by 8 bases, 11 bases remained unmatched. CDR3 nucleotide sequence: TGTGCCAGCGGGACAGAACCGGTCTGGGGCTACACCTTC. Translating gives CASGTEPVWGYTF. The full variable domain, rest sourced from reference TRBV9 and TRBJ1-2, is DSGVTQTPKHLITATGQRVTLRCSPRSGDLSVYWYQQSLDQGLQFLIQYYNGEERAKGNILERFSAQQFPDLHSELNLSSLELGDSALYFCASGTEPVWGYTFGSGTRLTVV.

The V and J genes are TRBV6-1 and TRBJ1-3; D is perhaps TRBD1 (6 bases). The CDR3 is 17 residues long. Germline V gene lookup returns CDR1 MNHNS and CDR2 SASEGT. V was shortened by 4 bases and J by 0 bases, with 16 bases between the two germline ends. CDR3 in DNA: TGTGCCAGCAGTGTTACATTCGGACAGTACTCTGGAAACACCATATATTTT. Translation: CASSVTFGQYSGNTIYF.

The gene calls are TRBV5-6 and TRBJ1-5; TRBD1 matches at 8 bases. From germline, CDR1 is SGHDT and CDR2 YYEEEE. There are 14 residues in the CDR3. V dropped 4 bases and J dropped 7; count of bases not matched to a gene: 7. The CDR3 coding sequence is TGTGCCAGCAGCCACAGGGGGAGGAGGCAGCCCCAGCATTTT. Residues: CASSHRGRRQPQHF.

The chain carries TRBV11-2 and TRBJ2-1; D gene ambiguous. CDR1 is SGHAT, CDR2 FQNNGV, per germline. V lost 2 bases to trimming and J lost 3 bases, with 20 bases between them. The CDR3 runs 18 residues. CDR3 nucleotide sequence: TGTGCCAGCAGCTTATTGGCTCCCCTCCTCCTCAGCTACAATGAGCAGTTCTTC. This encodes CASSLLAPLLLSYNEQFF. Based on the CDR3 plus reference TRBV11-2 and TRBJ2-1, the full variable domain is EAGVAQSPRYKIIEKRQSVAFWCNPISGHATLYWYQQILGQGPKLLIQFQNNGVVDDSQLPKDRFSAERLKGVDSTLKIQPAKLEDSAVYLCASSLLAPLLLSYNEQFFGPGTRLTVL.

The genes are TRBV5-1 and TRBJ1-2; D is uncertain. CDR1 and CDR2 (germline): SGHRS, YFSETQ. The CDR3 is 14 amino acids. Trimming removed 1 base at V and 0 bases at J, with 7 bases between. The DNA of the CDR3 is TGCGCCAGCAGCTTGCAGTCCACTAACTATGGCTACACCTTC. Amino acid sequence: CASSLQSTNYGYTF.

The chain combines TRBV18 with TRBJ2-1; weak D call: TRBD1 (6 bases). V was clipped by 1 base and J by 5 bases, with 12 bases between them. CDR1 KGHSH and CDR2 LQKENI come from the germline V gene. CDR3 size: 15 residues. The CDR3 region is CASSPLLDSNNEQFF. The CDR3 DNA reads TGTGCCAGCTCACCACTTCTGGACAGCAACAATGAGCAGTTCTTC.

The V and J genes are TRBV6-1 and TRBJ2-1, with D possibly TRBD1 on 6 matching bases. V dropped 7 bases and J dropped 4 bases, with 8 bases sitting between them. There are 12 residues in the CDR3. Germline V gene sequence: CDR1 MNHNS, CDR2 SASEGT. The chain's CDR3 is CASNGQYNEQFF. For the CDR3, the DNA is TGTGCCAGCAACGGACAGTACAATGAGCAGTTCTTC.

The chain employs TRBV13 and TRBJ2-7; the match to TRBD1 covers 7 bases. The CDR3 contains 15 residues. The J segment lost 3 bases and the V segment lost 0 bases, leaving 5 bases of the junction unmatched. CDR1 is PRHDT, CDR2 FYEKMQ, per germline (reference sequence). The CDR3 sequence is CASSLGGQVGYEQYF. In DNA, the CDR3 is TGTGCCAGCAGCTTAGGCGGACAGGTAGGCTACGAGCAGTACTTC. Variable domain in full (rest from reference TRBV13 and TRBJ2-7): AAGVIQSPRHLIKEKRETATLKCYPIPRHDTVYWYQQGPGQDPQFLISFYEKMQSDKGSIPDRFSAQQFSDYHSELNMSSLELGDSALYFCASSLGGQVGYEQYFGPGTRLTVT.

V gene TRBV5-4 combines with J gene TRBJ2-1, with TRBD2 matching over 11 bases. The CDR3 loop spans 16 amino acids. Germline V CDR1 and CDR2: SGHNT, YYREEE (reference sequence). J gave up 5 bases and V 4 bases, and 8 bases lay outside the gene matches. The CDR3 sequence is CASSTLPSGGNNEQFF. The CDR3 nucleotides are TGTGCCAGCAGCACCCTCCCTAGCGGGGGGAACAATGAGCAGTTCTTC. The variable domain in full, completed from reference TRBV5-4 and TRBJ2-1, reads ETGVTQSPTHLIKTRGQQVTLRCSSQSGHNTVSWYQQALGQGPQFIFQYYREEENGRGNFPPRFSGLQFPNYSSELNVNALELDDSALYLCASSTLPSGGNNEQFFGPGTRLTVL.

Only one count was recorded for this clone. The rearrangement uses TRBV5-5 and TRBJ2-5; D gene ambiguous. The length of the CDR3 is 17 residues. Trimming stripped 0 bases from V and 5 bases from J, with 20 bases between. The germline V gene encodes CDR1 SGHKS and CDR2 YYEKEE (reference sequence). The CDR3 loop reads CASSLAPYVSVSETQYF. The CDR3 DNA is TGTGCCAGCAGCTTGGCCCCGTATGTTTCCGTGAGCGAGACCCAGTACTTC.

The chain combines TRBV5-4 with TRBJ2-3; 10 bases line up with TRBD2. CDR1 and CDR2 (germline): SGHNT, YYREEE (reference sequence). The CDR3 covers 15 residues. V shed 5 bases, J shed 1 base, and the junction held 4 bases outside the gene matches. Written as DNA, the CDR3 is TGTGCCAGCAGAGTAGCGGGAGGACGCACAGATACGCAGTATTTT. Translation gives CASRVAGGRTDTQYF.

The chain links TRBV6-5 to TRBJ2-2, with 10 bases that match TRBD2. Looked up from germline, CDR1 is MNHEY and CDR2 is SVGAGI. The V segment lost 4 bases and the J segment 3 bases; nucleotides outside the gene matches: 2. The CDR3 is made up of 15 amino acids. DNA of the CDR3: TGTGCCAGCAGTTCTAGCGGGGGTTACACCGGGGAGCTGTTTTTT. Amino acid sequence: CASSSSGGYTGELFF.

The CDR3 DNA reads as TGTGCCAGCAGCTTCGAGCCTTCGTCGGGGTCACCCCTCCACTTT. Its translation is CASSFEPSSGSPLHF. The gene calls are TRBV5-4 and TRBJ1-6, with D uncertain. Germline CDR1 reads SGHNT; CDR2 reads YYREEE (reference sequence). Trimming cost V 2 bases and J 10 bases, with 16 bases left between them. CDR3 size: 15 residues.

The chain has TRBV11-3 and TRBJ2-2; 7 bases match TRBD2. Germline-derived CDR1 and CDR2 are SGHNT and YENEEA. The CDR3 spans 14 residues. V shed 8 bases, J shed 7 bases, and the junction held 10 bases outside the gene matches. The CDR3: CASRQAGFDGELFF. The CDR3 DNA sequence: TGTGCCAGCCGGCAAGCGGGGTTCGACGGGGAGCTGTTTTTT. The full variable domain, completed using reference TRBV11-3 and TRBJ2-2, is EAGVVQSPRYKIIEKKQPVAFWCNPISGHNTLYWYLQNLGQGPELLIRYENEEAVDDSQLPKDRFSAERLKGVDSTLKIQPAELGDSAVYLCASRQAGFDGELFFGEGSRLTVL.

CDR3 in amino acids: CASSPLQINMNTEAFF. CDR3 in DNA: TGTGCCAGCTCACCACTACAGATAAACATGAACACTGAAGCTTTCTTT. This chain connects TRBV18 to TRBJ1-1, with D uncertain. V was clipped by 1 base and J by 0 bases, with 12 bases between them. Germline CDR1 is KGHSH and CDR2 is LQKENI. This CDR3 comprises 16 residues.

The rearrangement uses TRBV28 and TRBJ1-2; 8 nucleotides line up with TRBD1. The V gene end was trimmed by 4 bases and the J gene end by 3 bases; junction bases not matched to a gene: 4. Germline CDR1 is MDHEN and CDR2 is SYDVKM. The length of the CDR3 is 14 residues. The CDR3 DNA sequence: TGTGCCAGCAGTTCCGGGACAGGATACTATGGCTACACCTTC. This encodes CASSSGTGYYGYTF.

The V gene is TRBV10-3, the J gene TRBJ2-3, with 7 nucleotides matching TRBD2. CDR1 and CDR2 from the germline V gene are ENHRY and SYGVKD. V was pared by 2 bases and J by 0 bases, with 11 bases of the junction left unmatched. The CDR3 extends over 18 amino acids. The CDR3 DNA follows: TGTGCCATCAGTGAGGTTAGCGGGCTTACACCTAGCACAGATACGCAGTATTTT. Its protein is CAISEVSGLTPSTDTQYF.

The rearrangement uses TRBV15 and TRBJ2-5, with D unclear. Germline assignment: CDR1 LNHNV and CDR2 YYDKDF (reference sequence). The CDR3 has 14 residues. The V gene lost 0 bases and the J gene lost 5 bases, with 10 bases spanning the gap. The CDR3 loop is CATSREVQSETQYF. CDR3 DNA sequence: TGTGCCACCAGCAGAGAAGTTCAGTCGGAGACCCAGTACTTC.

This chain links TRBV6-1 with TRBJ1-1; tentative D call: TRBD1 (6 bases). The germline V gene encodes CDR1 MNHNS and CDR2 SASEGT. CDR3 length: 12 residues. The V gene lost 7 bases and the J gene lost 6 bases, with 12 bases spanning the gap. This CDR3 is CASTEGDAEAFF. CDR3 sequence (DNA): TGTGCCAGCACAGAGGGGGACGCTGAAGCTTTCTTT.

This clone was found once. V is TRBV15 and J is TRBJ2-1; 8 nucleotides align to TRBD1. This CDR3 is built from 13 residues. Germline CDR1 is LNHNV and CDR2 is YYDKDF (reference sequence). V lost 5 bases and J lost 4; bases outside the gene matches: 1. As DNA, the CDR3 is TGTGCCACCAGCCGGGACAGGTACAATGAGCAGTTCTTC. Its translation is CATSRDRYNEQFF.

The V call is TRBV7-8, the J call TRBJ1-4; D perhaps matches TRBD1 (6 bases). The CDR3 loop spans 12 amino acids. Deletions cut 4 bases from V and 12 bases from J, with 12 bases between. Per germline, CDR1 SGHVS and CDR2 FQNEAQ. CDR3 in amino acids: CASSSSKGELFF. The CDR3, as DNA: TGTGCCAGCAGCTCCTCGAAGGGGGAACTGTTTTTT.

The chain recombines TRBV28 with TRBJ1-1, with D unresolved. Trimming took off 3 bases at V and 0 bases at J, with 8 bases between the two ends. This CDR3 region has 14 residues. In germline, CDR1 is MDHEN, CDR2 SYDVKM. As DNA, the CDR3 is TGTGCCAGCAGTTTTACGGGGTTGAACACTGAAGCTTTCTTT. This encodes CASSFTGLNTEAFF.

V is TRBV5-1 and J is TRBJ2-7, with 9 bases identical to TRBD1. V lost 2 bases, J lost 3 bases, and 3 bases stayed unmatched. The CDR3 length is 14 residues. Germline CDR1 reads SGHRS; CDR2 reads YFSETQ. DNA for the CDR3: TGCGCCAGCAGCTTTGGGACAGGGTTCTACGAGCAGTACTTC. Translation gives CASSFGTGFYEQYF.

This rearrangement joins TRBV19 to TRBJ1-1; D unclear. V was cut by 7 bases and J by 2 bases, with 17 bases left in between. The CDR3 is 15 amino acids. The germline V gene encodes CDR1 LNHDA and CDR2 SQIVND (reference sequence). In DNA, the CDR3 is TGTGCCAGTATCGCAGAGGGATTCTTTAACACTGAAGCTTTCTTT. Protein sequence: CASIAEGFFNTEAFF.

V and J are TRBV27 and TRBJ2-1, with TRBD2 matching over 8 bases. Germline CDR1 and CDR2: MNHEY and SMNVEV (reference sequence). The CDR3 loop spans 15 amino acids. The trim removed 6 bases at V and 7 bases at J, leaving 11 bases unmatched. The DNA for the CDR3 is TGTGCCAGCAGCCCCTCCTGGGGCGGGAGGAATGAGCAGTTCTTC. It codes for CASSPSWGGRNEQFF.

This sequence joins TRBV11-3 and TRBJ2-1; 9 nucleotides align to TRBD2. Looked up from germline, CDR1 is SGHNT and CDR2 is YENEEA. The CDR3 extends over 16 amino acids. The V and J ends lost 1 base and 14 bases, in that order; junction bases with no gene match: 15. CDR3 DNA sequence: TGTGCCAGCAGCTTAGGACTAGCGGCGTACTCCTCAAGGGAGTTCTTC. Encoded protein: CASSLGLAAYSSREFF.

V usage is TRBV19 and J usage is TRBJ2-1; 9 nucleotides align to TRBD2. CDR1 and CDR2 (germline): LNHDA, SQIVND (reference sequence). V gave up 0 bases and J gave up 4 bases; unmatched junction bases: 4. This CDR3 contains 16 residues. For the CDR3, the DNA is TGTGCCAGTAGTATAGATCGGGCGGGGGGGTACAATGAGCAGTTCTTC. Translating gives CASSIDRAGGYNEQFF.

The gene calls are TRBV5-1 and TRBJ1-1; D is possibly TRBD1 (6 bases). CDR3 length: 16 amino acids. Germline CDR1 reads SGHRS; CDR2 reads YFSETQ. With 7 bases removed from V and 0 bases from J, the gap between germline ends came to 19 bases. The CDR3 region has the DNA TGCGCCAGCGCGCCGTATGGTGGACAGTTGAACACTGAAGCTTTCTTT. Protein product: CASAPYGGQLNTEAFF.

The chain has TRBV19 and TRBJ1-1; 10 bases are shared with TRBD1. This CDR3 is built from 13 residues. With 5 bases clipped from V and 10 bases from J, the junction kept 7 bases outside the gene matches. Germline values: CDR1 LNHDA, CDR2 SQIVND (reference sequence). The CDR3 here is CASSPGTGERAFF. The CDR3 coding sequence is TGTGCCAGTAGTCCCGGGACAGGGGAAAGAGCTTTCTTT.

The V gene is TRBV9, the J gene TRBJ2-2; 13 bases are a match to TRBD2. This CDR3 has 16 amino acids. The V and J ends lost 3 bases and 7 bases, in that order; junction bases with no gene match: 6. Germline values: CDR1 SGDLS, CDR2 YYNGEE. The DNA of the CDR3 is TGTGCCAGCAGCGGGGGACTAGCGGGATTAGTCGGGGAGCTGTTTTTT. Translation gives CASSGGLAGLVGELFF. The full variable domain, its missing parts supplied by reference TRBV9 and TRBJ2-2, is DSGVTQTPKHLITATGQRVTLRCSPRSGDLSVYWYQQSLDQGLQFLIQYYNGEERAKGNILERFSAQQFPDLHSELNLSSLELGDSALYFCASSGGLAGLVGELFFGEGSRLTVL.